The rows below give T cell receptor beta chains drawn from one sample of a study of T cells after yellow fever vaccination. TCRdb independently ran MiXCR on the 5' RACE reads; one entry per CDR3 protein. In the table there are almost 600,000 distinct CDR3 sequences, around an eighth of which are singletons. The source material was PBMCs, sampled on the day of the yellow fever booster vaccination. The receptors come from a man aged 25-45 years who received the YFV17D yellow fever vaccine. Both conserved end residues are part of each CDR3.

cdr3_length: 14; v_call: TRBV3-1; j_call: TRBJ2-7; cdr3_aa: CASSQVANSYEQYF
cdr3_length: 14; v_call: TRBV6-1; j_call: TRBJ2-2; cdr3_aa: CASRRQGSVGELFF
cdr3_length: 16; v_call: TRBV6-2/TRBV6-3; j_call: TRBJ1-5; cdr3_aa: CASSFGRDIGNQPQHF
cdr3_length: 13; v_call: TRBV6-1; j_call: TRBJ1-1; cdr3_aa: CAARTGTNTEAFF
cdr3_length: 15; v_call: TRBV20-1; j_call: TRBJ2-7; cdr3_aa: CSARDVRSGKGEQYF
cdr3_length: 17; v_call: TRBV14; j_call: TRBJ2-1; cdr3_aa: CASSSYETSGSYNEQFF
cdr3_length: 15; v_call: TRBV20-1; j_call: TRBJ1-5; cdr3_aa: CSAGSTWGDNQPQHF
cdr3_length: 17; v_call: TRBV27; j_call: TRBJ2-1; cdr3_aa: CASSPSLAGYTFNEQFF
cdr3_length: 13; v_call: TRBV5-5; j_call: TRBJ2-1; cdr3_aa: CASRLEGGNEQFF
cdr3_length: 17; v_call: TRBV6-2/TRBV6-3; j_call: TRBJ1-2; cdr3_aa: CASSSSLRTADNYGYTF
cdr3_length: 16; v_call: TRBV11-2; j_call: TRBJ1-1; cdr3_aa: CASSAAGDRAFTEAFF
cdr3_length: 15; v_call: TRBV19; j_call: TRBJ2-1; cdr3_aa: CASSNLGSPFNEQFF
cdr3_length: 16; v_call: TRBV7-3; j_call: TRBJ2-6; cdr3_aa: CASSLVLGSGANVLTF
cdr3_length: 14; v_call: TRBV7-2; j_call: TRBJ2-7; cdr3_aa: CASSSLRPTYEQYF
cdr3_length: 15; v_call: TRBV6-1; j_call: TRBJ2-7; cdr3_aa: CASRDTSGRSYEQYF
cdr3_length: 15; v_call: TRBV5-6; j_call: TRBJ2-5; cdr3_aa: CASSLTLPYQETQYF
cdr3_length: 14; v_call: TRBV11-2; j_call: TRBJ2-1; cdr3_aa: CASSTGRPNNEQFF
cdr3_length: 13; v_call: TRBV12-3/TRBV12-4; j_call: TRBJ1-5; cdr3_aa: CASSLERGQPQHF
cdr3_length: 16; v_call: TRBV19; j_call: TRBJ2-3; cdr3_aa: CASRRDRGSGSDTQYF
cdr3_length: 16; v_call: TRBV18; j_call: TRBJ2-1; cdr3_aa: CASSPPLAGGGDEQFF
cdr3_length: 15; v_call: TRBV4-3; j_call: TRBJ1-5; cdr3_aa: CASSQEYRGNQPQHF
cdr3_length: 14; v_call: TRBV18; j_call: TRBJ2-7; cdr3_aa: CASSGGPGSYEQYF
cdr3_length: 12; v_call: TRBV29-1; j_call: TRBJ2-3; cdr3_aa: CSVAAGEDTQYF
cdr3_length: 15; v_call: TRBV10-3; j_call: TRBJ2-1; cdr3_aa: CAISEYSGTSDEQFF
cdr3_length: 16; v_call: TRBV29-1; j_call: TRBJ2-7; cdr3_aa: CSSTGGDRFGRDEQYF
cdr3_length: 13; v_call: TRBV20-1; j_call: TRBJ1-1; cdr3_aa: CSARATTGSEAFF
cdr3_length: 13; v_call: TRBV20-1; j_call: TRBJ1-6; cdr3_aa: CSAYGGYNSPLHF
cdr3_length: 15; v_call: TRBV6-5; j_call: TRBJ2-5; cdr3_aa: CASSYQAGVGETQYF
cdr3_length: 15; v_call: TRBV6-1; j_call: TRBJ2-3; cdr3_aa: CASRTTGGGTDTQYF
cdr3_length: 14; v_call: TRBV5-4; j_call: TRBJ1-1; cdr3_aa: CASSLGGEKIEAFF
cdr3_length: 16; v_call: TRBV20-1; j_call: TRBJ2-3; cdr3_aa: CSASDTGLAVTDTQYF
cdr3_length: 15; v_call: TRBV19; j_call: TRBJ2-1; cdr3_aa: CASSIATSGWYEQFF
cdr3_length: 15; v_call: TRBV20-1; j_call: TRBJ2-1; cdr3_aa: CSASNTGGQYNEQFF
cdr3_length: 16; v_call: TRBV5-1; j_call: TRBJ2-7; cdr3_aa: CASSLRENSPQYEQYF
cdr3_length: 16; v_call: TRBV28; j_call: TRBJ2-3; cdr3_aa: CASPPPGGRAFDTQYF
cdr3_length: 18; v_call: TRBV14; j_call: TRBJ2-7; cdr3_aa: CASSQGRTLPIISYEQYF
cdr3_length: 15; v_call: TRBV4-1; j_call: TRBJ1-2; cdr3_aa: CASSQRATDSDGYTF
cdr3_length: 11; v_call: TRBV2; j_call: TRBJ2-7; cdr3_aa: CASSGRGEQYF
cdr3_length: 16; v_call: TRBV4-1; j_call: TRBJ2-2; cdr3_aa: CASSHPGRDVTGELFF
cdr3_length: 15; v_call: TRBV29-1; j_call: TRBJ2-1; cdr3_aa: CSVTSAYTTDNEQFF
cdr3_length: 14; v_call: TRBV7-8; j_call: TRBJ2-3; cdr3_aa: CASSEQGLGDTQYF
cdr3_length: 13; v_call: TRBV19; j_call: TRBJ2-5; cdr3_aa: CASSILGDETQYF
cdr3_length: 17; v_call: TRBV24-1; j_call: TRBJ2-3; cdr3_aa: CATSDLIPSGSTDTQYF
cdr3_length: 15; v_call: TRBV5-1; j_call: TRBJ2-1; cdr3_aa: CASSLLAGGTNEQFF
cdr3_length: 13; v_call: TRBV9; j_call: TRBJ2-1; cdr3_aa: CASSAMAGVEQFF